This T cell receptor (beta chain) originates from a study of OX40 agonist ivuxolimab in advanced cancers. CDR1 MNHEY and CDR2 SVGAGI come from the germline V gene. V lost 10 bases to trimming and J lost 9 bases, with 21 bases between them. CDR3 size: 13 residues. Profiled with immunoSEQ multiplex PCR; TCRdb holds only in-frame clones, not every one. The table has 90,000 to 100,000 clones, 88% seen once. The V gene is TRBV6-5, the J gene TRBJ1-1, with a weak D call TRBD1 (6 bases). This sample comprised CD4+ or CD8+ T cells sorted from blood, obtained in a trial of the OX40 agonist ivuxolimab. The origin of this receptor is an adult with an advanced solid tumor such as melanoma, head and neck, liver or kidney cancer. The CDR3 coding sequence is TGTGCCACCCGTACAGGGTTAGGGAAGAAAGCTTTCTTT. It translates to CATRTGLGKKAFF.